This TCR beta chain was obtained from a study of T cells in Graves' hyperthyroidism and ophthalmopathy. TCR beta CDR3 regions were amplified from RNA. TCR CDR3 underwent first-round RT-PCR with the HTBI primer set. One entry per CDR3 protein, called by TCRdb with MiXCR from the multiplex PCR reads. The sample carries more than 500,000 distinct CDR3 sequences, around 16% recorded once. V shed 0 bases and J 6 bases; nucleotides not matched to a gene: 1. Per the germline V gene, CDR1 is MNHEY and CDR2 is SVGEGT. There are 14 residues in the CDR3. The material sequenced was blood. This chain uses TRBV6-2 or TRBV6-3 with TRBJ2-1, with 8 positions matching TRBD2. The source is a woman aged 25-40 years with Graves' ophthalmopathy. CDR3 bases: TGTGCCAGCAGTTACTCCGGACTAGCCAATGAGCAGTTCTTC. Protein product: CASSYSGLANEQFF.